The entry below gives a single TCR beta chain sequence along with its context. This sample is part of a study of cytomegalovirus exposure and HLA in healthy donors. The PCR had 60 Vbeta and 13 Jbeta primers. TCRdb's copy holds only in-frame clones and misses some; the assay was immunoSEQ multiplex PCR. The table records about 200,000 clones, about four fifths of them present only once. This CDR3 is 14 amino acids long. Germline V gives CDR1 SGHRS, CDR2 YFSETQ. Unmatched junction bases numbered 10, after V lost 0 bases and J lost 15 bases. Sequenced input: PBMCs. The chain links TRBV5-1 to TRBJ2-1; 9 positions agree with TRBD2. This clonotype was sampled from a middle-aged man in good health and CMV-seropositive. In DNA, the CDR3 is TGCGCCAGCAGCTTGGATACCGGGACTAGCTGGCCGTTCTTC. Translating gives CASSLDTGTSWPFF.